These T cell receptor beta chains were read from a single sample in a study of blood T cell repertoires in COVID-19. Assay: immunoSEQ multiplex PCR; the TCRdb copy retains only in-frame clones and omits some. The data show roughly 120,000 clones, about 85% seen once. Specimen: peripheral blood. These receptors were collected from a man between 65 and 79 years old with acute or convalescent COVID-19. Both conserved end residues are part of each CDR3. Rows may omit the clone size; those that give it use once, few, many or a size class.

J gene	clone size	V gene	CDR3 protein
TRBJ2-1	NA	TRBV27	CASSWAGTASYNEQFF
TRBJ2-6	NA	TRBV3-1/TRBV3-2	CASSQDPSGANVLTF
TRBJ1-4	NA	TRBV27	CASKQGTNEKLFF
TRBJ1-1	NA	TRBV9	CASSVAVTGPEAFF
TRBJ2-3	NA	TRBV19	CASSIFGTGVSTDTQYF
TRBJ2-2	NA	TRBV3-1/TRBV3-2	CASSPPGLHPNTGELFF
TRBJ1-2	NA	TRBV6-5	CASSQASFSPYGYTF
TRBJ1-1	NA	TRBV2	CASSEGRGYTEAFF
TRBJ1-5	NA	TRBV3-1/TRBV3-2	CASSLDRNQPQHF
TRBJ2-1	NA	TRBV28	CASSLLGGGGTNNEQFF
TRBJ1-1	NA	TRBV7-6	CASSRQVTGTEAFF
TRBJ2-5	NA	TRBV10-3	CAISESGETQYF
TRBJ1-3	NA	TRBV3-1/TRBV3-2	CASSQRGRGRGHSGNTIYF
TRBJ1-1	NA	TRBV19	CASSIWGGGTEAFF
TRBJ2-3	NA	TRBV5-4	CASSRSGDTQYF
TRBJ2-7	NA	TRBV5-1	CASSSSTGGAGSEQYF
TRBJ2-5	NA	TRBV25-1	CASSAHRDKQAETQYF
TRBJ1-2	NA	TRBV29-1	CSAGDRTNGYTF
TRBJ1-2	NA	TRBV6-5	CASSLQGDGYTF
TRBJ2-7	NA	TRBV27	CASMGGGLYEQYF
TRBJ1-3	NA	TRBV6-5	CASTEQAGNTIYF
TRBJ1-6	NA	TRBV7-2	CASSFAAGNYSPLHF
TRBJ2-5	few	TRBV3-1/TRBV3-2	CASSQQGAGTQYF
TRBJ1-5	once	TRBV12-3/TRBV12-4	CASSSGNQPQHF
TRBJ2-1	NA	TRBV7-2	CASSRPPGGASPEQFF